Presented here are 22 T cell receptor beta chains from one specimen sequenced in a study of T cell responses to AZD1222 COVID-19 vaccine. Assay used: immunoSEQ multiplex PCR; TCRdb lists only in-frame clones, some missing. The sample holds under 250,000 clones; about 93% are singletons and the top ten take 0.95% to 1.1%. The sample was peripheral blood, taken on day 0 of MenACWY control vaccination. Every receptor here comes from an adult in good health.

The chain recombines TRBV10-1 with TRBJ1-1; D not certain. CDR1 is WNHNN and CDR2 is SYGVQD in the germline V gene (reference sequence). V was pared by 6 bases and J by 4 bases, with 15 bases between. The length of the CDR3 is 14 residues. In nucleotides, the CDR3 is TGCGCCAGCAGCGTCGGCACCGGCGTCACTGAAGCTTTCTTT. Amino acid sequence: CASSVGTGVTEAFF.

The J gene is TRBJ2-7, the V gene TRBV3-1 (or the pseudogene TRBV3-2); D remains ambiguous. The CDR3 is 14 amino acids. Germline CDR1 is LGHDT and CDR2 is YNNKEL (reference sequence). V lost 1 base, J lost 9 bases, and 16 bases lay in between. The CDR3 loop is CASSQGPTLAGQYF. The DNA of the CDR3 is TGTGCCAGCAGCCAAGGTCCAACCCTCGCCGGGCAGTACTTC.

This clone occurred once. The chain recombines TRBV6-5 with TRBJ2-2; tentative D call: TRBD1 (5 bases). Between the trimmed V and J ends, which lost 6 bases and 7 bases, there was a span of 9 bases. The V gene's germline CDR1 is MNHEY and CDR2 SVGAGI. There are 12 residues in the CDR3. The CDR3 DNA reads TGTGCCAGCAGAGGGGATATCGGGGAGCTGTTTTTT. Its translation is CASRGDIGELFF.

V and J are TRBV7-2 and TRBJ2-1; either TRBD1 or TRBD2 may supply D (5 bases each). The CDR3 consists of 16 residues. Deletions cut 6 bases from V and 2 bases from J, with 17 bases between. CDR1 is SGHTA and CDR2 is FQGNSA in the germline V gene. CDR3: CASSRQYGGPYNEQFF. CDR3 coding DNA: TGTGCCAGCAGTCGACAGTACGGAGGCCCCTACAATGAGCAGTTCTTC.

The rearrangement uses TRBV28 and TRBJ1-3; D unresolved. The CDR3 is made up of 13 amino acids. The ends were cut back, 2 bases at V and 5 bases at J, with 7 bases in the middle. The V gene's germline CDR1 is MDHEN and CDR2 SYDVKM. The CDR3 coding sequence is TGTGCCAGCAGTTTACAGTATAGAAACACCATATATTTT. Translation gives CASSLQYRNTIYF.

V gene TRBV30 combines with J gene TRBJ1-2; D is ambiguous. The ends were cut back, 0 bases at V and 4 bases at J, with 9 bases in the middle. The CDR3 is 13 amino acids. The germline V gene has CDR1 GTSNPN and CDR2 SVGIG (reference sequence). The CDR3 DNA reads TGTGCCTGGAGTGTGAGGACCTTCTATGGCTACACCTTC. Protein product: CAWSVRTFYGYTF.

This chain connects TRBV3-1 (or the pseudogene TRBV3-2) to TRBJ1-6; D gene uncertain. The germline gives CDR1 LGHDT, CDR2 YNNKEL (reference sequence). The length of the CDR3 is 16 residues. Trimming cost V 0 bases and J 7 bases, with 13 bases left between them. The CDR3 bases are TGTGCCAGCAGCCAAGAACGTGTCAGGTCGAATTCACCCCTCCACTTT. This codes for CASSQERVRSNSPLHF.

The chain has TRBV3-1 (or the pseudogene TRBV3-2) and TRBJ2-3, with 9 bases lining up with TRBD1. CDR3 length equals 17 residues. The ends lost 1 base at V and 2 bases at J; junction bases unmatched: 7. The germline V gene encodes CDR1 LGHDT and CDR2 YNNKEL (reference sequence). The CDR3 nucleotides are TGTGCCAGCAGCCAAGGGCCGGGACAGGGAACCACAGATACGCAGTATTTT. Its protein product is CASSQGPGQGTTDTQYF.

The gene calls are TRBV7-3 and TRBJ1-4, with 7 bases fitting TRBD1. Looked up from germline, CDR1 is SGHTA and CDR2 is FQGTGA. J gave up 6 bases and V 5 bases, and 3 bases lay outside the gene matches. The length of the CDR3 is 13 residues. The CDR3 spells CASSIDRDEKLFF. DNA for the CDR3: TGTGCCAGCAGCATCGACAGGGATGAAAAACTGTTTTTT.

The CDR3 loop is CASSTRLGNSPLHF. In DNA form, the CDR3 reads TGTGCCAGCAGCACCCGCCTAGGGAATTCACCCCTCCACTTT. V gene TRBV28 combines with J gene TRBJ1-6; no clear D gene. CDR1 and CDR2 from the germline V gene are MDHEN and SYDVKM. The V gene lost 6 bases and the J gene lost 7 bases, with 13 bases spanning the gap. The CDR3 spans 14 residues.

The rearrangement uses TRBV7-9 and TRBJ2-1, with D perhaps matching TRBD2 (6 bases). This CDR3 contains 15 residues. The V gene's germline CDR1 is SEHNR and CDR2 FQNEAQ (reference sequence). The V end was cut by 4 bases, the J end by 4 bases, with 14 bases between. CDR3 sequence (DNA): TGTGCCAGCAGCTCCCAGCCGGGGGAATACAATGAGCAGTTCTTC. Its protein is CASSSQPGEYNEQFF. Variable domain in full (rest from reference TRBV7-9 and TRBJ2-1): DTGVSQNPRHKITKRGQNVTFRCDPISEHNRLYWYRQTLGQGPEFLTYFQNEAQLEKSRLLSDRFSAERPKGSFSTLEIQRTEQGDSAMYLCASSSQPGEYNEQFFGPGTRLTVL.

The chain recombines TRBV9 with TRBJ2-2; the match to TRBD2 covers 8 bases. The CDR3 runs to 16 residues. Germline V gene data show CDR1 as SGDLS and CDR2 as YYNGEE. Trimming cost V 2 bases and J 5 bases; bases outside gene matches: 8. The CDR3 protein is CASSVLARGGTGELFF. The CDR3 DNA follows: TGTGCCAGCAGCGTCCTAGCCCGCGGGGGGACCGGGGAGCTGTTTTTT.

The chain couples TRBV9 to TRBJ1-2, with 8 nucleotides matching TRBD1. Germline-derived CDR1 and CDR2 are SGDLS and YYNGEE. The CDR3 is 13 residues long. V lost 3 bases to trimming and J lost 4 bases; unmatched junction nucleotides: 2. The CDR3 sequence is CASSDQGAYGYTF. Written as DNA, the CDR3 is TGTGCCAGCAGCGACCAGGGGGCCTATGGCTACACCTTC.

The gene calls are TRBV14 and TRBJ1-2; D is perhaps TRBD1 (5 bases). The CDR3 has 13 residues. Germline CDR1 SGHDN, CDR2 FVKESK. Trimming removed 4 bases from V and 4 bases from J, with 10 bases in between. The CDR3 protein is CASSLTGGYGYTF. CDR3 nucleotides: TGTGCCAGCAGCCTCACCGGGGGCTATGGCTACACCTTC.

The V call is TRBV9, the J call TRBJ2-1; the D call may be TRBD1 or TRBD2 (7 bases each). The CDR3 is 16 residues long. Germline CDR1 SGDLS, CDR2 YYNGEE. V was pared by 4 bases and J by 6 bases, with 20 bases between. The CDR3 coding sequence is TGTGCCAGCAGCACAAGACAGGGCGGGGGAACCAATGAGCAGTTCTTC. Translated: CASSTRQGGGTNEQFF.

The J gene is TRBJ1-1, the V gene TRBV5-1, with D possibly being TRBD1 (5 bases). The CDR3 consists of 14 residues. The V end was cut by 4 bases, the J end by 6 bases, with 16 bases between. CDR1 is SGHRS, CDR2 YFSETQ, per germline. The CDR3 is CASSTGTFKAEAFF. In nucleotides, the CDR3 is TGCGCCAGCAGCACTGGGACCTTTAAAGCTGAAGCTTTCTTT.

This clone showed up just a few times. The chain joins TRBV7-2 to TRBJ2-5; the match to TRBD1 covers 8 bases. The V and J ends lost 3 bases and 5 bases, in that order; junction bases with no gene match: 5. This CDR3 has 14 amino acids. Germline V lookup: CDR1 SGHTA, CDR2 FQGNSA. CDR3 DNA sequence: TGTGCCAGCAGCTTTCAGGGGGCGGGGGAGACCCAGTACTTC. Amino acids: CASSFQGAGETQYF.

The V and J genes are TRBV5-1 and TRBJ2-3, with D uncertain. This CDR3 comprises 14 residues. V shed 0 bases and J shed 3 bases, with 8 bases lying between them. CDR1 SGHRS and CDR2 YFSETQ come from the germline V gene. The chain's CDR3 is CASSLEAITDTQYF. CDR3 coding DNA: TGCGCCAGCAGCTTGGAGGCGATTACAGATACGCAGTATTTT. Full variable domain (outside the CDR3, taken from reference TRBV5-1 and TRBJ2-3): KAGVTQTPRYLIKTRGQQVTLSCSPISGHRSVSWYQQTPGQGLQFLFEYFSETQRNKGNFPGRFSGRQFSNSRSEMNVSTLELGDSALYLCASSLEAITDTQYFGPGTRLTVL.

The J gene is TRBJ1-5, the V gene TRBV9; D remains unclear. V lost 7 bases to trimming and J lost 6 bases, with 8 bases between them. Germline-derived CDR1 and CDR2 are SGDLS and YYNGEE. This CDR3 has 11 amino acids. CDR3 amino acids: CASGLGQPQHF. For the CDR3, the DNA is TGTGCCAGCGGATTAGGTCAGCCCCAGCATTTT. Full variable domain (outside the CDR3, taken from reference TRBV9 and TRBJ1-5): DSGVTQTPKHLITATGQRVTLRCSPRSGDLSVYWYQQSLDQGLQFLIQYYNGEERAKGNILERFSAQQFPDLHSELNLSSLELGDSALYFCASGLGQPQHFGDGTRLSIL.

The chain joins TRBV15 to TRBJ1-1; D call uncertain. From germline, CDR1 is LNHNV and CDR2 YYDKDF (reference sequence). The CDR3 is 13 residues long. The V end lost 0 bases, the J end lost 3 bases, and 5 bases lay between the germline ends. CDR3 coding DNA: TGTGCCACCAGCAGAGATCTTTACACTGAAGCTTTCTTT. Its translation is CATSRDLYTEAFF. The whole variable domain, filled in from reference TRBV15 and TRBJ1-1, reads DAMVIQNPRYQVTQFGKPVTLSCSQTLNHNVMYWYQQKSSQAPKLLFHYYDKDFNNEADTPDNFQSRRPNTSFCFLDIRSPGLGDTAMYLCATSRDLYTEAFFGQGTRLTVV.

The rearrangement joins TRBV24-1 to TRBJ1-3; 8 nucleotides line up with TRBD1. Germline V gene data show CDR1 as KGHDR and CDR2 as SFDVKD. V lost 4 bases and J lost 4; bases outside the gene matches: 8. The CDR3 loop spans 16 amino acids. The CDR3 region is CATSDYGQGDGNTIYF. The CDR3 coding sequence is TGTGCCACCAGTGACTACGGACAGGGCGACGGAAACACCATATATTTT.

This clone appeared once. CDR3: CASSPDRATNKNIQYF. DNA of the CDR3: TGTGCCAGCAGCCCTGACAGAGCAACAAACAAAAACATTCAGTACTTC. The chain has TRBV7-2 and TRBJ2-4, with D maybe TRBD1 (5 bases). Germline V gene data show CDR1 as SGHTA and CDR2 as FQGNSA. The CDR3 runs 16 residues. The V gene lost 5 bases and the J gene lost 3 bases, with 17 bases spanning the gap.